This TCR beta chain was found in a study of T cell repertoires in cytomegalovirus infection. Regarding the study as a whole: HLA-C-restricted TCR beta clonotypes specific for CMV led the ex vivo response.

TCRdb re-derived calls from the reads in MiXCR, one entry per CDR3 protein. This sample has hundreds of thousands of distinct CDR3 sequences, with around a third found just once. Points on this clonotype: Its antigen is not identified.

The germline V gene has CDR1 SGHVS and CDR2 FQNEAQ. V was shortened by 4 bases and J by 5 bases, with 14 bases between the two germline ends. CDR3 size: 14 residues. V is TRBV7-8 and J is TRBJ2-5; D may be TRBD2 (6 bases). The receptor comes from a human donor in good health (CMV status not recorded). Some clones in this sample may be carry-over from other donors' samples. The source material was cultured CD8+ T cells from PBMCs, sampled from culture after CMV antigen stimulation. The CDR3 is CASSSRGIGETQYF. The CDR3 DNA reads as TGTGCCAGCAGCTCCCGGGGGATAGGTGAGACCCAGTACTTC.